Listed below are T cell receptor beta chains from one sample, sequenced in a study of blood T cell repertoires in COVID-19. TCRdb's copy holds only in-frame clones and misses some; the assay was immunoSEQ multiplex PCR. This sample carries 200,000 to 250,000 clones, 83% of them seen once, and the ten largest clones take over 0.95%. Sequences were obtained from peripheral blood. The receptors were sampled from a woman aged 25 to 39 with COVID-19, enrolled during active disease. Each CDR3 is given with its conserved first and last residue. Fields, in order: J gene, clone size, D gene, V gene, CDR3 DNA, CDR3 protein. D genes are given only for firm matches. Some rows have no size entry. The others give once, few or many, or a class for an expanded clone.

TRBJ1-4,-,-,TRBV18,TGTGCCAGCTCACGGCAGGGCGCAACTAATGAAAAACTGTTTTTT,CASSRQGATNEKLFF
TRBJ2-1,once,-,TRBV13,TGTGCCACTCTTAGGAGGGGCAGCTCCTACAATGAGCAGTTCTTC,CATLRRGSSYNEQFF
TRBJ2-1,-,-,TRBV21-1,TGTGCCAGCAGCGAATTGATCGGGTCGGGAGGCAGGGCCTACAATGAGCAGTTCTTC,CASSELIGSGGRAYNEQFF
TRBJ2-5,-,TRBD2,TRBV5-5,TGTGCCAGCAGCTTTCTCGCCCGTGCCCTAGCGGGGTTACAAGAGACCCAGTACTTC,CASSFLARALAGLQETQYF
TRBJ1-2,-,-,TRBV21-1,TGTGCCAGCAGCAAAGGGAGGGGCGAGGCGGGCTATGGCTACACCTTC,CASSKGRGEAGYGYTF
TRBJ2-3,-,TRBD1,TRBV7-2,TGTGCCAGCGGTTCCGGGACAGAACGGTATTTT,CASGSGTERYF
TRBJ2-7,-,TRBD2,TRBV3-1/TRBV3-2,TGTGCCAGCAGCCGTACTACTAGCGCGAAGACCTACGAGCAGTACTTC,CASSRTTSAKTYEQYF
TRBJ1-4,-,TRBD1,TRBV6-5,TGTGCCAGCAGTTACCAAGTGGGACAGGGGGGAGAAAAACTGTTTTTT,CASSYQVGQGGEKLFF
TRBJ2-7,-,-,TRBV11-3,TGTGCCAGCAGCCCGGGCAGGGTAAACGAGCAGTACTTC,CASSPGRVNEQYF
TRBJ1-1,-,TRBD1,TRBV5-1,TGCGCCAGCAGCCCGACGGACAGGATCATGAACACTGAAGCTTTCTTT,CASSPTDRIMNTEAFF
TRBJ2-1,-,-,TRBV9,TGTGCCAGCAGCTATTCGACTGATTCTGAGGACAATGAGCAGTTCTTC,CASSYSTDSEDNEQFF
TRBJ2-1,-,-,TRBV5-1,TGCGCCAGCAGTGCTCAGGACAAGGACTACAATGAGCAGTTCTTC,CASSAQDKDYNEQFF
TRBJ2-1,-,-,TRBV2,TGTGCCAGCAGTGAAGCGCTTGGCACTAGCAATGAGCAGTTCTTC,CASSEALGTSNEQFF
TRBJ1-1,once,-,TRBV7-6,TGTGCCAGCAGCTTAGAGGCGGGGACCGAAGCTTTCTTT,CASSLEAGTEAFF
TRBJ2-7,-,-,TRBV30,TGTGCCTGGAGTGTACGCGGGGCAAACTACGAGCAGTACTTC,CAWSVRGANYEQYF
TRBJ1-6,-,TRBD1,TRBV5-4,TGTGCCAGCAGCCTACAGGGGCGCGAGGTAGGGTCACCCCTCCACTTT,CASSLQGREVGSPLHF
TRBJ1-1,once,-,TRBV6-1,TGTGCCAGCAGTGAACTTCTAGGAGCAGGGAAAGCTTTCTTT,CASSELLGAGKAFF
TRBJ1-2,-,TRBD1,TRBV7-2,TGTGCCAGCAGCCCCACAGGGGGAGTCTATGGCTACACCTTC,CASSPTGGVYGYTF
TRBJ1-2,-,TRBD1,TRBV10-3,TGTGCCATCAGGGACAGGGACGCTAACTATGGCTACACCTTC,CAIRDRDANYGYTF
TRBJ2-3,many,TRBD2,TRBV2,TGTGCCAGCATGTCCACCGGGACTAGCGAGTATTTT,CASMSTGTSEYF
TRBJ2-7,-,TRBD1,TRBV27,TGTGCCAGCAGTTTAGTCGGGACAGGGATTAACTCCTACGAGCAGTACTTC,CASSLVGTGINSYEQYF
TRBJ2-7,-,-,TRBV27,TGTGCCAGCAGTTTCCGACTAGAGTCCTACGAGCAGTACTTC,CASSFRLESYEQYF
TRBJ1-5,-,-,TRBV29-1,TGCAGCGTTTCTCTCGGACTCGCAAATCAGCCCCAGCATTTT,CSVSLGLANQPQHF
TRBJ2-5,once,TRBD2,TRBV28,TGTGCCAGCAGACCCATTTGGGAGGGTCCCCCTCAAGAGACCCAGTACTTC,CASRPIWEGPPQETQYF
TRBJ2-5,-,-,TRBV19,TGTGCCAGTAGCCCTTTTACAGGTCAAGAGACCCAGTACTTC,CASSPFTGQETQYF
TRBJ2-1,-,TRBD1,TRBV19,TGTGCCAGTAGTATGGACAGGAGCGACAATGAGCAGTTCTTC,CASSMDRSDNEQFF
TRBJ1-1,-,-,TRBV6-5,TGTGCCAGCAGTTACCCAGGTGGTGGCCGAAGCGGAGCTTTCTTT,CASSYPGGGRSGAFF